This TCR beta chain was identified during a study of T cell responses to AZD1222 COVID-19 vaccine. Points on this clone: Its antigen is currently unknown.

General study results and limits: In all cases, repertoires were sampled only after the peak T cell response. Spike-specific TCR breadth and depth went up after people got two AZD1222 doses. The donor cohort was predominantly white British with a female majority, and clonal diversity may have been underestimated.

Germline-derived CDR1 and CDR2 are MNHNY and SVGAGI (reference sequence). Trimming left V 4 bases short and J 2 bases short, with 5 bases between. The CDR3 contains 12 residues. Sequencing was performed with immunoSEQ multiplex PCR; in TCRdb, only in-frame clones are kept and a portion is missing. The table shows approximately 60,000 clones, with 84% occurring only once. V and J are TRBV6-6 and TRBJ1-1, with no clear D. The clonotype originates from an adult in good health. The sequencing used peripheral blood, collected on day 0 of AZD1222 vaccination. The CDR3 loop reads CASSFTNTEAFF. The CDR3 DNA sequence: TGTGCCAGCAGTTTCACTAACACTGAAGCTTTCTTT.